The 13 T cell receptor beta chains below were found in one sample sequenced in a study of identical twins. TCRdb analysed the 5' RACE reads with MiXCR anew, one entry per CDR3 protein. The data hold approximately 680,000 distinct CDR3 sequences, with under 8.5% observed a single time. These records were also assigned to another study, of yellow fever vaccine responses in identical twins.

The specimen sequenced was PBMCs. The receptor set was obtained from a woman aged 18-30 years in good health.

This clonotype was detected ten times or more. This chain links TRBV5-1 with TRBJ2-5; no clear D gene. The CDR3 runs to 16 residues. Trimming took off 0 bases at V and 2 bases at J, with 14 bases between the two ends. CDR1 is SGHRS, CDR2 YFSETQ, per germline. The CDR3 sequence is CASSLGRVLTQETQYF. In DNA, the CDR3 is TGCGCCAGCAGCTTGGGGCGAGTCCTGACACAAGAGACCCAGTACTTC.

This chain links TRBV5-5 with TRBJ2-7; D gene unclear. This CDR3 is 14 amino acids long. The V gene's germline CDR1 is SGHKS and CDR2 YYEKEE (reference sequence). The V gene lost 2 bases and the J gene lost 0 bases, with 9 bases spanning the gap. CDR3 sequence (DNA): TGTGCCAGCAGCTTTCGGGTCATCTCCTACGAGCAGTACGTC. This codes for CASSFRVISYEQYV.

The CDR3 region has the DNA TGTGCCAGCAGTGAAGCGAGAAGCGGAGGGACGAACACCGGGGAGCTGTTTTTT. This sequence encodes CASSEARSGGTNTGELFF. V and J are TRBV6-1 and TRBJ2-2; TRBD2 is a possible D gene (6 bases). Germline CDR1 is MNHNS and CDR2 is SASEGT. Between the trimmed V and J ends, which lost 0 bases and 0 bases, there was a span of 14 bases. The CDR3 consists of 18 residues.

The chain uses TRBV11-2 and TRBJ2-7, with TRBD2 matching 8 bases. V was pared by 5 bases and J by 4 bases, with 16 bases of the junction left unmatched. The CDR3 sequence is 17 residues long. Germline CDR1 is SGHAT and CDR2 is FQNNGV. The CDR3 region is CASSTLYLAGLQYEQYF. In DNA form, the CDR3 reads TGTGCCAGCAGCACCCTTTATTTAGCGGGACTTCAATACGAGCAGTACTTC.

This clonotype was picked up many times. The chain joins TRBV10-3 to TRBJ1-4; D gene uncertain. Germline CDR1 ENHRY, CDR2 SYGVKD. The CDR3 loop spans 13 amino acids. The germline V and J ends were trimmed by 2 bases and 8 bases, with 9 bases remaining between them. CDR3 sequence: CAISEDRKEKLFF. The CDR3 nucleotides are TGTGCCATCAGTGAGGACCGAAAGGAAAAACTGTTTTTT.

This clonotype was detected ten times or more. The chain has TRBV20-1 and TRBJ2-1; D may be TRBD2 (6 bases). CDR3 length: 13 residues. Germline lookup yields CDR1 DFQATT and CDR2 SNEGSKA (reference sequence). Trimming took off 6 bases at V and 6 bases at J, with 15 bases between the two ends. As DNA, the CDR3 is TGCAGTGCGGCGGGACCCCTGGGCAATGAGCAGTTCTTC. Its translation: CSAAGPLGNEQFF.

There are a few counts of this clonotype. This chain joins TRBV10-3 and TRBJ2-1; weak D call: TRBD1 (6 bases). Germline CDR1 ENHRY, CDR2 SYGVKD. The V end was cut by 3 bases, the J end by 9 bases, with 9 bases between. CDR3 length equals 12 residues. CDR3 in amino acids: CAISEQGLEQFF. The CDR3, as DNA: TGTGCCATCAGTGAACAGGGTCTTGAGCAGTTCTTC.

This clonotype was counted between two and nine times. The CDR3 DNA is TGTGCCACCGGACGATCAAGACCTAGCCACAATGAGCAGTTCTTC. The encoded protein is CATGRSRPSHNEQFF. The chain is built from TRBV21-1 and TRBJ2-1; no check of the table's D call, TRBD2, against the DNA was made. TRBV21-1 is given as a pseudogene. CDR3 length: 15 amino acids.

This clonotype was seen a handful of times. This chain connects TRBV20-1 to TRBJ2-6; 12 positions match TRBD2. CDR1 is DFQATT, CDR2 SNEGSKA, per germline (reference sequence). The CDR3 length is 16 residues. CDR3 region: CTPELAGGPGANVLTF. In DNA, the CDR3 is TGCACTCCCGAACTAGCGGGGGGTCCTGGGGCCAACGTCCTGACTTTC.

J is TRBJ2-1 and V is TRBV21-1. TRBV21-1 is deemed a pseudogene. CDR3 length equals 14 residues. The CDR3 DNA follows: TGTGCCAGCACTCTCGGACGGTTCTACAATGAGCAGTTCTTC. Protein sequence: CASTLGRFYNEQFF.

This clonotype was detected only a few times. This chain links TRBV29-1 with TRBJ1-1, with 8 bases identical to TRBD1. J was trimmed by 4 bases and V by 6 bases; bases with no gene match: 10. CDR3 length equals 14 residues. Germline V lookup: CDR1 SQVTM, CDR2 ANQGSEA. The CDR3 DNA follows: TGCAGCGTAATCGACAGGGGAGAAGGCACTGAAGCTTTCTTT. Protein: CSVIDRGEGTEAFF.

In this sample, this clonotype turned up many times. The chain carries TRBV7-7 and TRBJ1-1; perhaps TRBD1 as D (6 bases). CDR3 length equals 15 residues. Germline-derived CDR1 and CDR2 are SSHAT and FNYEAQ (reference sequence). V lost 5 bases, J lost 5 bases, and 18 bases lay in between. CDR3 DNA sequence: TGTGCCAGCAGCCACCCCGTTAGGGGGGAGACTGAAGCTTTCTTT. It translates to CASSHPVRGETEAFF.

This clonotype was detected a few times. V gene TRBV12-3 or TRBV12-4 combines with J gene TRBJ2-1, with TRBD2 identical over 12 bases. CDR3 size: 15 residues. With 6 bases clipped from V and 9 bases from J, the junction kept 9 bases outside the gene matches. The CDR3 DNA reads as TGTGCCAGCAGCCTACAGACTAGCGGGAGAGGTGAGCAGTTCTTC. Translating gives CASSLQTSGRGEQFF.